These T cell receptor beta chains were read from a single sample in a study of OX40 agonist ivuxolimab in advanced cancers. Profiling relied on immunoSEQ multiplex PCR, and the TCRdb table lists in-frame clones only, not all of them. The data contain some 44,000 clones, about 90% of them singletons. The source was CD4+ or CD8+ T cells sorted from blood, collected in a trial of the OX40 agonist ivuxolimab. Receptors were obtained from an adult with an advanced solid tumor such as melanoma, head and neck, liver or kidney cancer. Each CDR3 is given with its conserved first and last residue. The D gene is left open where the match is weak. The listing skips clone size in some rows; elsewhere it reads once, few, many or a size class.

v_call	d_call	clone_size	j_call	cdr3_aa	cdr3_nt
TRBV21-1	.	.	TRBJ2-7	CASSDRDRADFSVF	TGTGCCAGCAGCGACCGGGACAGGGCTGACTTTTCCGTCTTC
TRBV30	.	.	TRBJ2-7	CAWSRTGQYGGRATSPEQYF	TGTGCCTGGAGTAGGACAGGGCAGTACGGCGGGAGGGCCACTTCCCCCGAGCAGTACTTC
TRBV2	.	.	TRBJ1-6	CASSDPLGSPLHF	TGTGCCAGCAGCGACCCCCTGGGATCACCCCTCCACTTT
TRBV7-3	TRBD2	.	TRBJ2-1	CASSSGLAGEQFF	TGTGCCAGCAGCTCGGGACTAGCGGGGGAGCAGTTCTTC
TRBV11-3	.	.	TRBJ2-1	CASSLGEGGGSSSYNEQFF	TGTGCCAGCAGCTTAGGTGAGGGGGGAGGATCTAGCTCCTACAATGAGCAGTTCTTC
TRBV16	.	.	TRBJ2-2	CASSQFWDGELFF	TGTGCCAGCAGCCAATTTTGGGACGGGGAGCTGTTTTTT
TRBV5-4	.	.	TRBJ2-1	CASSLVGRGHEQFF	TGTGCCAGCAGCTTGGTAGGCAGGGGCCATGAGCAGTTCTTC
TRBV4-2	.	.	TRBJ2-7	CASSQEGLRSYEQYF	TGTGCCAGCAGCCAAGAAGGTCTACGTTCCTACGAGCAGTACTTC
TRBV11-2	TRBD2	.	TRBJ2-7	CASSRGASGSTYEQYF	TGTGCCAGCAGCCGTGGTGCTAGCGGGTCGACCTACGAGCAGTACTTC
TRBV4-3	.	.	TRBJ1-1	CASSQAGRALNTEAFF	TGCGCCAGCAGCCAAGCCGGCAGGGCCCTGAACACTGAAGCTTTCTTT
TRBV5-6	TRBD2	few	TRBJ2-3	CASSQTSGADTQYF	TGTGCCAGCAGCCAGACTAGCGGGGCAGATACGCAGTATTTT
TRBV5-1	.	once	TRBJ2-2	CASSFFSGDTGELFF	TGCGCCAGCAGCTTTTTCTCAGGGGACACCGGGGAGCTGTTTTTT
TRBV6-4	.	.	TRBJ1-2	CASSTENYGYTF	TGTGCCAGCAGTACAGAGAACTATGGCTACACCTTC
TRBV5-6	.	.	TRBJ2-5	CASSWGGRGQETQYF	TGTGCCAGCAGCTGGGGTGGCAGGGGCCAAGAGACCCAGTACTTC
TRBV5-6	.	.	TRBJ2-5	CASSLTTQETQYF	TGTGCCAGCAGCTTGACTACTCAAGAGACCCAGTACTTC
TRBV4-1	TRBD2	.	TRBJ2-2	CASSLRGGLAGGYTGELFF	TGCGCCAGCAGCCTCAGGGGTGGACTAGCGGGGGGGTACACCGGGGAGCTGTTTTTT
TRBV4-1	.	.	TRBJ2-5	CASSQAGTSSGETQYF	TGCGCCAGCAGCCAAGCAGGGACTTCCTCAGGGGAGACCCAGTACTTC